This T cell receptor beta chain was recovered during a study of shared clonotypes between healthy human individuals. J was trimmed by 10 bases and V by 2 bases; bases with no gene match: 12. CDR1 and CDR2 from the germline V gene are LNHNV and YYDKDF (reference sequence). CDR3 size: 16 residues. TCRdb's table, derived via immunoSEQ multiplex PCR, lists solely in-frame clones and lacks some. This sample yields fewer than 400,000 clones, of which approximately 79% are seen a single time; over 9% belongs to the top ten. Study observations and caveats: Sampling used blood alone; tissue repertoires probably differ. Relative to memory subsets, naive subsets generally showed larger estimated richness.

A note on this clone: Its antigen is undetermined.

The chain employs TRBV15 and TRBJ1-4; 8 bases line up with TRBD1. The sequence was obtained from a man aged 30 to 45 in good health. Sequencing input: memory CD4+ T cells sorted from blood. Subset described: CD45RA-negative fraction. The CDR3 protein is CATSRPTGETGRKLFF. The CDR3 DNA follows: TGTGCCACCAGCAGACCGACAGGGGAAACCGGACGAAAACTGTTTTTT.